The present entry profiles one T cell receptor beta chain with its context. These data are taken from a study of shared clonotypes between healthy human individuals. The data were produced by immunoSEQ multiplex PCR, yet TCRdb's version contains in-frame clones alone and is incomplete. The sample includes about 2,100,000 clones, roughly 91% of them seen just once. V dropped 1 base and J dropped 3 bases, with 10 bases sitting between them. The CDR3 extends over 15 amino acids. Per the germline V gene, CDR1 is SGHTA and CDR2 is FQGTGA. CD45RO negativity and positive selection for CCR7 defined naive CD8 cells, a population that excluded terminally differentiated effector memory CD45RA+ cells.

The J gene is TRBJ2-1, the V gene TRBV7-3; the D gene is possibly TRBD1 (5 bases). This TCR was recovered from a man aged 18-30 years in good health. Some clones in this sample may be carry-over from other donors' samples. The sample comprised naive CD8+ T cells from PBMCs. CDR3 sequence reads: CASSLRQGNYNEQFF. The CDR3 DNA reads TGTGCCAGCAGCTTAAGGCAGGGAAACTACAATGAGCAGTTCTTC.